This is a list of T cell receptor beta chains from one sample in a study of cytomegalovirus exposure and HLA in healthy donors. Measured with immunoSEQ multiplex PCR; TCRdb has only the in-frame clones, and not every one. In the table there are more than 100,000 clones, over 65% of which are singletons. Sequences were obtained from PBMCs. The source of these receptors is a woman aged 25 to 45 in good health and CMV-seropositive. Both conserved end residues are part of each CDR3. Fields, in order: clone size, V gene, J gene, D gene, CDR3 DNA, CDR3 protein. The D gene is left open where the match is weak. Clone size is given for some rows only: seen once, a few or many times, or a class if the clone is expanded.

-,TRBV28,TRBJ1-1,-,TGTGCCAGCAGTTCCCCCAGGGGTATGAACACTGAAGCTTTCTTT,CASSSPRGMNTEAFF
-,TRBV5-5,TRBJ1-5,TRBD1,TGTGCCAGCAGACCTACAGGGGCCTTAATGCCCCAGCATTTT,CASRPTGALMPQHF
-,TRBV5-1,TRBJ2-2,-,TGCGCCAGCAGCTTGAAACAGGGAGACACCGGGGAGCTGTTTTTT,CASSLKQGDTGELFF
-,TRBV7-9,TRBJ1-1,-,TGTTCCAGCAGCAGAGACCTAGTTGACACTGAAGCTTTCTTT,CSSSRDLVDTEAFF
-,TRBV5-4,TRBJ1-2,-,TGTGCCAGCAGCTTGGCCCCAAAAGACAGCTATGGCTACACCTTC,CASSLAPKDSYGYTF
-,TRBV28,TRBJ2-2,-,TGTGCCTCCCAAGCAACGTGGTCCACCGGGGAGCTGTTTTTT,CASQATWSTGELFF
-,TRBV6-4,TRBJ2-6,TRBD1,TGTGCCAGCAGTCCTTCCGGGACAGGGGCCCCCGGGGCCAACGTCCTGACTTTC,CASSPSGTGAPGANVLTF
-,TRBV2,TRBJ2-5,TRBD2,TGTGCCAGCAGTGTTTGGCTAGCGGGCCAAGAGACCCAGTACTTC,CASSVWLAGQETQYF
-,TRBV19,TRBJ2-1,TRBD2,TGTGCCAGTAATCTAGCGGGCGCGGCCTACAATGAGCAGTTCTTC,CASNLAGAAYNEQFF
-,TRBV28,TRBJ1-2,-,TGTGCCAGCTTACAGGGAAACTATGGCTACACCTTC,CASLQGNYGYTF
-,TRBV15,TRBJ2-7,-,TGTGCCACCAGCGGGGGGACGTTTTCCTACGAGCAGTACTTC,CATSGGTFSYEQYF
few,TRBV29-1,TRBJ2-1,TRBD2,TGCAGCGTAGGATCTAGCGGGGGCCTTCCTGATGAGCAGTTCTTC,CSVGSSGGLPDEQFF
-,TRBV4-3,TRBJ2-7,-,TGCGCCAGCAGCCCCGGGGGATTGATGGGTCGTGAGCAGTACTTC,CASSPGGLMGREQYF